This passage covers 18 T cell receptor beta chains from one sample sequenced in a study of blood T cell repertoires in COVID-19. Profiled with immunoSEQ multiplex PCR; TCRdb holds only in-frame clones, not every one. The sample has approximately 62,000 clones, about 90% seen once; the top ten hold under 9.5%. Sequenced input: peripheral blood. The source of these receptors is a human donor with active COVID-19. The donor label of this sample is uncertain.

The chain's CDR3 is CAQALTDTQYF. The CDR3 nucleotides are TGTGCGCAGGCCCTAACAGATACGCAGTATTTT. The chain recombines TRBV30 with TRBJ2-3; no definite D call. This CDR3 has 11 residues. Looked up from germline, CDR1 is GTSNPN and CDR2 is SVGIG (reference sequence).

The V call is TRBV4-1, the J call TRBJ2-5, with 8 positions matching TRBD2. The CDR3 extends over 13 amino acids. The V gene's germline CDR1 is MGHRA and CDR2 YSYEKL. J was trimmed by 5 bases and V by 4 bases; bases with no gene match: 3. The DNA for the CDR3 is TGCGCCAGCAGCCGACTAGCGACGGAGACCCAGTACTTC. Protein sequence: CASSRLATETQYF.

The V and J genes are TRBV15 and TRBJ2-5; 9 nucleotides align to TRBD1. Germline values: CDR1 LNHNV, CDR2 YYDKDF (reference sequence). The CDR3 sequence is 15 residues long. V was pared by 5 bases and J by 5 bases, with 9 bases of the junction left unmatched. The CDR3 DNA reads TGTGCCACCAGCCCCGGGACAGGGCTCGCGGAGACCCAGTACTTC. Amino acid sequence: CATSPGTGLAETQYF.

This chain joins TRBV15 and TRBJ2-5, with D tentatively TRBD1 (5 bases). The CDR3 spans 13 residues. Germline loops: CDR1 LNHNV, CDR2 YYDKDF (reference sequence). V was shortened by 4 bases and J by 1 base, with 7 bases between the two germline ends. The CDR3 reads CATSIQGQETQYF. In DNA form, the CDR3 reads TGTGCCACCAGCATTCAGGGCCAAGAGACCCAGTACTTC.

This clone was detected once. This chain connects TRBV11-3 to TRBJ2-5; D perhaps matches TRBD1 (6 bases). The CDR3 is made up of 17 amino acids. Germline lookup yields CDR1 SGHNT and CDR2 YENEEA. V was pared by 1 base and J by 2 bases, with 17 bases between. The CDR3 coding sequence is TGTGCCAGCAGCTTAGGTAGGACAGTGAAACCGCAAGAGACCCAGTACTTC. It encodes CASSLGRTVKPQETQYF.

The rearrangement joins TRBV7-8 to TRBJ2-2; D unclear. CDR1 and CDR2 from the germline V gene are SGHVS and FQNEAQ. The CDR3 runs 11 residues. V was shortened by 2 bases and J by 7 bases, with 2 bases between the two germline ends. Here the CDR3 reads CASSLLGELFF. The CDR3 DNA follows: TGTGCCAGCAGCTTACTCGGGGAGCTGTTTTTT.

The chain has TRBV19 and TRBJ2-1, with D unresolved. The germline V and J ends were trimmed by 4 bases and 7 bases, with 11 bases remaining between them. CDR3 size: 13 residues. Germline CDR1 reads LNHDA; CDR2 reads SQIVND (reference sequence). The CDR3 coding sequence is TGTGCCAGTAGTACTGTGGCAGTAAATGAGCAGTTCTTC. Amino acids: CASSTVAVNEQFF.

V gene TRBV6-5 combines with J gene TRBJ1-1; D might be TRBD1 (5 bases). V was clipped by 4 bases and J by 1 base, with 7 bases between them. The CDR3 covers 13 residues. The germline CDR1 and CDR2 sequences are MNHEY and SVGAGI. The CDR3 DNA follows: TGTGCCAGCAGTTTCCAGGGGAACACTGAAGCTTTCTTT. Protein: CASSFQGNTEAFF.

V is TRBV9 and J is TRBJ2-1; D is ambiguous. This CDR3 is built from 16 residues. CDR1 is SGDLS, CDR2 YYNGEE, per germline. The V gene lost 0 bases and the J gene lost 3 bases, with 13 bases spanning the gap. The CDR3 here is CASSVDASTNYNEQFF. The CDR3 DNA reads as TGTGCCAGCAGCGTAGACGCGAGCACGAACTACAATGAGCAGTTCTTC.

This chain uses TRBV7-9 with TRBJ2-4; 9 nucleotides match TRBD1. The CDR3 loop spans 11 amino acids. CDR1 is SEHNR and CDR2 is FQNEAQ in the germline V gene (reference sequence). Losses at the gene ends were 6 bases for V and 16 bases for J; bases not matched to a gene: 7. The CDR3, as DNA: TGTGCCAGCAGTTTGCGGGACAGGGTTTACTTC. Translated: CASSLRDRVYF.

The gene calls are TRBV28 and TRBJ2-5; 7 bases map to TRBD1. The CDR3 has 15 residues. V lost 7 bases to trimming and J lost 6 bases; unmatched junction nucleotides: 14. Germline V gene data show CDR1 as MDHEN and CDR2 as SYDVKM. The CDR3 sequence: CASTTGDHRRKTQYF. As DNA, the CDR3 is TGTGCCAGCACCACAGGGGACCACCGAAGGAAGACCCAGTACTTC.

V usage is TRBV3-1 (or the pseudogene TRBV3-2) and J usage is TRBJ1-2, with 10 nucleotides matching TRBD1. CDR3 length equals 18 residues. Trimming at V came to 1 base and at J to 4 bases, leaving 12 bases not matched to a gene. Per the germline V gene, CDR1 is LGHDT and CDR2 is YNNKEL (reference sequence). The CDR3: CASSQVLTTGGAGYGYTF. In DNA form, the CDR3 reads TGTGCCAGCAGCCAAGTCCTAACGACAGGGGGCGCTGGCTATGGCTACACCTTC.

Turning to this clone: Germline is not matched at one junction end, which may reflect a read error. The J gene is TRBJ2-1, the V gene TRBV29-1, with D possibly TRBD1 on 5 matching bases. The CDR3 length is 15 residues. The V gene's germline CDR1 is SQVTM and CDR2 ANQGSEA. The CDR3: CSVEGSRESSNEQFF. CDR3 nucleotides: TGCAGCGTTGAAGGTAGCAGGGAATCCTCCAATGAGCAGTTCTTC.

This clone was counted a single time. This chain links TRBV6-5 with TRBJ1-5; 8 bases map to TRBD1. The CDR3 loop spans 14 amino acids. Germline V gives CDR1 MNHEY, CDR2 SVGAGI. Trimming took 6 bases from V and 6 from J; bases not matched to a gene: 7. CDR3 sequence (DNA): TGTGCCAGCAGGTCAGGGGGCGCGGGTCAGCCCCAGCATTTT. It specifies CASRSGGAGQPQHF.

The J gene is TRBJ1-2, the V gene TRBV10-3; perhaps TRBD1 as D (6 bases). Germline V gene sequence: CDR1 ENHRY, CDR2 SYGVKD. V was trimmed by 4 bases and J by 7 bases, leaving 13 bases between them. This CDR3 is 13 amino acids long. CDR3 coding DNA: TGTGCCATCAGTGGTGTAGGGGGAGCTGGCTACACCTTC. Protein: CAISGVGGAGYTF.

This clone was detected a few times. This chain uses TRBV5-1 with TRBJ1-6; 8 bases line up with TRBD1. The trim removed 4 bases at V and 0 bases at J, leaving 6 bases unmatched. This CDR3 region has 17 residues. Looked up from germline, CDR1 is SGHRS and CDR2 is YFSETQ. The CDR3 spells CASSIRTGSSYNSPLHF. The CDR3 DNA follows: TGCGCCAGCAGCATCAGGACAGGGAGCTCCTATAATTCACCCCTCCACTTT.

This chain uses TRBV25-1 with TRBJ2-7, with 10 bases fitting TRBD1. In germline, CDR1 is MGHDK, CDR2 SYGVNS. CDR3 size: 15 residues. After removal of 3 bases from V and 3 bases from J, the junction contained 5 bases not matched to a gene. The CDR3 DNA reads as TGTGCCAGCAGTGAGACAGGGGGCTATCACTACGAGCAGTACTTC. This gives the protein CASSETGGYHYEQYF.

The V gene is TRBV7-2, the J gene TRBJ2-7; 8 bases match TRBD2. V gave up 1 base and J gave up 0 bases; unmatched junction bases: 2. This CDR3 has 15 amino acids. Germline V gene lookup returns CDR1 SGHTA and CDR2 FQGNSA. CDR3: CASSLGLALSYEQYF. In nucleotides, the CDR3 is TGTGCCAGCAGCTTAGGACTAGCGCTCTCCTACGAGCAGTACTTC.